A single sample gave rise to the 8 T cell receptor beta chains below, sequenced in a study of cytomegalovirus exposure and HLA in healthy donors. A multiplex PCR was run with 60 Vbeta primers and 13 Jbeta primers. Profiling relied on immunoSEQ multiplex PCR, and the TCRdb table lists in-frame clones only, not all of them. Here the sample spans a few hundred thousand clones, more than 65% being singletons. Specimen: PBMCs. These receptors all stem from a woman between 25 and 40 years old in good health and CMV-seronegative.

This clone turned up a few times. The J gene is TRBJ2-3, the V gene TRBV6-6, with TRBD2 matching 12 bases. Germline V CDR1 and CDR2: MNHNY, SVGAGI (reference sequence). Losses at the gene ends were 4 bases for V and 2 bases for J; bases not matched to a gene: 4. The length of the CDR3 is 16 residues. The CDR3 bases are TGTGCCAGCAGTTCCGGACTAGCGGGGACCACAGATACGCAGTATTTT. Translated, it gives CASSSGLAGTTDTQYF.

This clone showed up just a few times. The chain has TRBV5-1 and TRBJ2-7, with 7 positions matching TRBD2. The CDR3 covers 14 residues. Germline trimming cut 0 bases from V and 1 base from J; bases unmatched to any gene: 1. The V gene's germline CDR1 is SGHRS and CDR2 YFSETQ. CDR3 region: CASSLASGSYEQYF. The CDR3 DNA is TGCGCCAGCAGCTTGGCTAGCGGTTCCTACGAGCAGTACTTC.

V gene TRBV6-1 combines with J gene TRBJ2-3; D may be TRBD2 (5 bases). In germline, CDR1 is MNHNS, CDR2 SASEGT. Between the trimmed V and J ends, which lost 4 bases and 7 bases, there was a span of 12 bases. CDR3 length: 13 amino acids. Written as DNA, the CDR3 is TGTGCCAGCAGTGCAGAGCGGAGGAATACGCAGTATTTT. Its translation: CASSAERRNTQYF.

V and J are TRBV7-8 and TRBJ2-7, with 8 bases lining up with TRBD1. J gave up 5 bases and V 5 bases, and 8 bases lay outside the gene matches. There are 14 residues in the CDR3. The germline V gene has CDR1 SGHVS and CDR2 FQNEAQ. For the CDR3, the DNA is TGTGCCAGCAGCGGAGACAGGGGAGTGGACGAGCAGTACTTC. Translation: CASSGDRGVDEQYF.

This clone appeared once. The J gene is TRBJ2-1, the V gene TRBV9; 8 nucleotides match TRBD2. This CDR3 spans 12 amino acids. The J segment lost 15 bases and the V segment lost 3 bases, leaving 8 bases of the junction unmatched. Germline V CDR1 and CDR2: SGDLS, YYNGEE. The CDR3 coding sequence is TGTGCCAGCAGCGGCCCGGGGCGGGGGGTGTTCTTC. Residues: CASSGPGRGVFF.

This chain uses TRBV7-3 with TRBJ2-1, with D tentatively TRBD1 (6 bases). CDR1 and CDR2 (germline): SGHTA, FQGTGA. The CDR3 is made up of 16 amino acids. The V end was cut by 5 bases, the J end by 5 bases, with 19 bases between. The CDR3 sequence: CASSPKGDIRDNEQFF. The CDR3 bases are TGTGCCAGCAGCCCCAAAGGGGACATTCGAGACAATGAGCAGTTCTTC. The full variable domain, its missing parts supplied by reference TRBV7-3 and TRBJ2-1, is GAGVSQTPSNKVTEKGKYVELRCDPISGHTALYWYRQSLGQGPEFLIYFQGTGAADDSGLPNDRFFAVRPEGSVSTLKIQRTERGDSAVYLCASSPKGDIRDNEQFFGPGTRLTVL.

The gene calls are TRBV5-1 and TRBJ1-1; TRBD1 aligns across 10 bases. V lost 4 bases to trimming and J lost 6 bases; unmatched junction nucleotides: 9. The CDR3 has 15 residues. CDR1 is SGHRS and CDR2 is YFSETQ in the germline V gene. CDR3 in amino acids: CASSPWTGGGSEAFF. CDR3 sequence (DNA): TGCGCCAGCAGCCCCTGGACAGGGGGAGGTTCTGAAGCTTTCTTT.

This chain links TRBV4-1 with TRBJ2-1; TRBD1 might be the D (5 bases). Germline V gene sequence: CDR1 MGHRA, CDR2 YSYEKL. The CDR3 loop spans 14 amino acids. With 4 bases removed from V and 8 bases from J, the gap between germline ends came to 15 bases. This CDR3 is CASSLLGVNDEQFF. The CDR3 DNA sequence: TGCGCCAGCAGCCTTTTAGGGGTAAACGATGAGCAGTTCTTC.